Below, 14 T cell receptor beta chains from the same sample are listed, as sequenced in a study of blood T cell repertoires in COVID-19. Sequenced by immunoSEQ multiplex PCR; TCRdb stores in-frame clones only, minus some. The repertoire holds over 350,000 clones, with roughly nine tenths as singletons. What was sequenced was PBMCs or T cells enriched from blood (not recorded which). Receptors were obtained from a woman aged 40-49 years who had been exposed to COVID-19.

CDR3 sequence: CATSDWGQGSYNEQFF. Written as DNA, the CDR3 is TGTGCCACCAGTGACTGGGGACAGGGAAGCTACAATGAGCAGTTCTTC. The chain carries TRBV24-1 and TRBJ2-1; 9 positions match TRBD1. Germline trimming cut 4 bases from V and 3 bases from J; bases unmatched to any gene: 6. The CDR3 has 16 residues. Per germline, CDR1 KGHDR and CDR2 SFDVKD.

The chain employs TRBV2 and TRBJ2-3; 11 nucleotides line up with TRBD2. The V and J ends lost 8 bases and 4 bases, in that order; junction bases with no gene match: 14. Germline V gene data show CDR1 as SNHLY and CDR2 as FYNNEI. This CDR3 spans 17 amino acids. This CDR3 reads CASGGLAVQTTPDTQYF. DNA for the CDR3: TGTGCCAGCGGGGGACTAGCGGTTCAAACCACCCCAGATACGCAGTATTTT.

This clone appeared a single time. The chain couples TRBV9 to TRBJ1-1; TRBD1 aligns across 11 bases. This CDR3 is built from 16 residues. V was pared by 4 bases and J by 5 bases, with 10 bases of the junction left unmatched. The germline V gene encodes CDR1 SGDLS and CDR2 YYNGEE. As DNA, the CDR3 is TGTGCCAGCAGCCCGATAGGGGGACAGGGGGATACTGAAGCTTTCTTT. Translated, it gives CASSPIGGQGDTEAFF. The variable domain in full, with the rest retrieved from reference TRBV9 and TRBJ1-1, is DSGVTQTPKHLITATGQRVTLRCSPRSGDLSVYWYQQSLDQGLQFLIQYYNGEERAKGNILERFSAQQFPDLHSELNLSSLELGDSALYFCASSPIGGQGDTEAFFGQGTRLTVV.

This clone was seen only once. The J gene is TRBJ1-2, the V gene TRBV24-1, with D tentatively TRBD1 (5 bases). Per germline, CDR1 KGHDR and CDR2 SFDVKD. The length of the CDR3 is 14 residues. Trimming shortened V by 5 bases and J by 8 bases, and 17 bases separated the two germline ends. The CDR3 spells CATSATPLTVGYTF. The CDR3 DNA reads TGTGCCACCAGTGCCACACCCTTGACAGTAGGCTACACCTTC.

The CDR3 spells CASSLEGRSGNTIYF. The CDR3 nucleotides are TGCGCCAGCAGCTTGGAAGGGAGATCTGGAAACACCATATATTTT. The V call is TRBV5-1, the J call TRBJ1-3; D gene unclear. In germline, CDR1 is SGHRS, CDR2 YFSETQ. CDR3 size: 15 residues. Trimming shortened V by 0 bases and J by 1 base, and 8 bases separated the two germline ends.

The rearrangement links TRBV11-3 to TRBJ1-1; 8 nucleotides agree with TRBD1. The CDR3 runs 16 residues. Germline CDR1 SGHNT, CDR2 YENEEA. V was pared by 2 bases and J by 1 base, with 6 bases of the junction left unmatched. The CDR3 reads CASSLRTGTGNTEAFF. CDR3 bases: TGTGCCAGCAGCTTACGCACCGGGACAGGGAACACTGAAGCTTTCTTT.

This rearrangement joins TRBV25-1 to TRBJ1-2; D is perhaps TRBD1 (5 bases). The V gene's germline CDR1 is MGHDK and CDR2 SYGVNS. Trimming took 1 base from V and 7 from J, leaving 10 bases between them. The CDR3 has 13 amino acids. The CDR3 DNA reads as TGTGCCAGCAGTGAATTGGGGGGTGGTGGCTACACCTTC. This encodes CASSELGGGGYTF.

This clone was detected only once. The chain is built from TRBV6-1 and TRBJ2-5; 9 positions match TRBD1. Germline CDR1 and CDR2: MNHNS and SASEGT. The CDR3 spans 16 residues. V lost 2 bases, J lost 1 base, and 5 bases stayed unmatched. The CDR3 protein is CASSEIPGQGQETQYF. The DNA for the CDR3 is TGTGCCAGCAGTGAAATTCCGGGACAGGGCCAAGAGACCCAGTACTTC.

CDR3 region: CASSQGGGSGGPTDTQYF. The DNA for the CDR3 is TGTGCCAGCAGCCAAGGGGGTGGCAGCGGGGGGCCCACAGATACGCAGTATTTT. This chain joins TRBV4-2 and TRBJ2-3; 9 bases map to TRBD2. The germline gives CDR1 LGHNA, CDR2 YNFKEQ. V lost 1 base to trimming and J lost 2 bases; unmatched junction nucleotides: 10. There are 18 residues in the CDR3.

The chain has TRBV10-3 and TRBJ2-1; the match to TRBD1 covers 10 bases. This CDR3 has 15 residues. V shed 5 bases, J shed 3 bases, and the junction held 4 bases outside the gene matches. Germline V lookup: CDR1 ENHRY, CDR2 SYGVKD. CDR3 coding DNA: TGTGCCATCAGTCATGGACAGGGGGACTACAATGAGCAGTTCTTC. It codes for CAISHGQGDYNEQFF.

The chain employs TRBV12-3 or TRBV12-4 and TRBJ1-2, with no clear D. The CDR3 has 13 residues. Between the trimmed V and J ends, which lost 2 bases and 8 bases, there was a span of 12 bases. The CDR3 region is CASSLKVTGGYTF. The CDR3 nucleotides are TGTGCCAGCAGTTTAAAAGTCACGGGGGGCTACACCTTC.

The V call is TRBV5-6, the J call TRBJ2-7; D is perhaps TRBD1 (5 bases). Germline V CDR1 and CDR2: SGHDT, YYEEEE. V lost 0 bases, J lost 3 bases, and 13 bases lay in between. The CDR3 runs to 15 residues. The CDR3: CASSLAAGLNYEQYF. DNA for the CDR3: TGTGCCAGCAGCTTGGCGGCAGGGTTGAACTACGAGCAGTACTTC.

V is TRBV10-3 and J is TRBJ1-4; D uncertain. The CDR3 runs to 13 residues. Trimming left V 4 bases short and J 7 bases short, with 10 bases between. The germline CDR1 and CDR2 sequences are ENHRY and SYGVKD. CDR3 in amino acids: CAISARNSEKLFF. Here the CDR3 DNA reads TGTGCCATCAGTGCCAGGAATAGTGAAAAACTGTTTTTT.

The chain uses TRBV4-2 and TRBJ1-3; 11 positions agree with TRBD1. The ends lost 2 bases at V and 5 bases at J; junction bases unmatched: 8. Germline V gene lookup returns CDR1 LGHNA and CDR2 YNFKEQ. This CDR3 has 17 residues. CDR3 loop: CASSQQVGTGGRNTIYF. In DNA form, the CDR3 reads TGTGCCAGCAGCCAACAAGTAGGGACAGGGGGAAGAAACACCATATATTTT.